One sample yielded the 2 T cell receptor beta chains listed below, sequenced in a study of blood T cell repertoires in COVID-19. Clones were read by immunoSEQ multiplex PCR, and TCRdb kept only the in-frame ones, dropping some. The sample lists about 82,000 clones, around 89% seen once, with approximately 1.2% in the top ten. Sequences were obtained from PBMCs or T cells enriched from blood (not recorded which). Every receptor here comes from a woman aged 45-65 years with acute COVID-19.

This clone was counted between two and nine times. J is TRBJ1-1 and V is TRBV9, with a weak D call TRBD1 (5 bases). Germline lookup yields CDR1 SGDLS and CDR2 YYNGEE. This CDR3 spans 13 amino acids. The ends were cut back, 2 bases at V and 3 bases at J, with 8 bases in the middle. The CDR3 DNA reads as TGTGCCAGCAGCGTCAGGGAGGACACTGAAGCTTTCTTT. Its translation is CASSVREDTEAFF.

This chain uses TRBV20-1 with TRBJ1-1, with D uncertain. Germline V gene sequence: CDR1 DFQATT, CDR2 SNEGSKA (reference sequence). The CDR3 runs 11 residues. V was trimmed by 6 bases and J by 8 bases, leaving 13 bases between them. The CDR3 DNA is TGCAGTGCGAGTATCGTCGGGGAAGCTTTCTTT. Translated, it gives CSASIVGEAFF.